This T cell receptor beta chain derives from a study of OX40 agonist ivuxolimab in advanced cancers. Study in general: The eligibility criteria allowed prior anti-PD-1, anti-PD-L1 or anti-CTLA-4 therapy, and around 40% had some.

Concerning this clone: What it binds is not known.

Data came from immunoSEQ multiplex PCR; TCRdb stores just in-frame clones and leaves some out. The table lists roughly 57,000 clones, about 81% of them singletons. Germline V lookup: CDR1 SGHDN, CDR2 FVKESK. The length of the CDR3 is 14 residues. Trimming took 4 bases from V and 12 from J; bases not matched to a gene: 9. Whole-study results and caveats: The average count of expanded clones was higher among CD8+ T cells than among CD4+.

This receptor was taken from an adult with an advanced solid tumor such as melanoma, head and neck, liver or kidney cancer. The V and J genes are TRBV14 and TRBJ2-4, with TRBD2 matching over 10 bases. The sample in question was CD4+ or CD8+ T cells sorted from blood, obtained in a trial of the OX40 agonist ivuxolimab. CDR3 sequence reads: CASSLTSGAPTQYF. In DNA, the CDR3 is TGTGCCAGCAGCCTCACTAGCGGGGCCCCGACTCAGTACTTC.